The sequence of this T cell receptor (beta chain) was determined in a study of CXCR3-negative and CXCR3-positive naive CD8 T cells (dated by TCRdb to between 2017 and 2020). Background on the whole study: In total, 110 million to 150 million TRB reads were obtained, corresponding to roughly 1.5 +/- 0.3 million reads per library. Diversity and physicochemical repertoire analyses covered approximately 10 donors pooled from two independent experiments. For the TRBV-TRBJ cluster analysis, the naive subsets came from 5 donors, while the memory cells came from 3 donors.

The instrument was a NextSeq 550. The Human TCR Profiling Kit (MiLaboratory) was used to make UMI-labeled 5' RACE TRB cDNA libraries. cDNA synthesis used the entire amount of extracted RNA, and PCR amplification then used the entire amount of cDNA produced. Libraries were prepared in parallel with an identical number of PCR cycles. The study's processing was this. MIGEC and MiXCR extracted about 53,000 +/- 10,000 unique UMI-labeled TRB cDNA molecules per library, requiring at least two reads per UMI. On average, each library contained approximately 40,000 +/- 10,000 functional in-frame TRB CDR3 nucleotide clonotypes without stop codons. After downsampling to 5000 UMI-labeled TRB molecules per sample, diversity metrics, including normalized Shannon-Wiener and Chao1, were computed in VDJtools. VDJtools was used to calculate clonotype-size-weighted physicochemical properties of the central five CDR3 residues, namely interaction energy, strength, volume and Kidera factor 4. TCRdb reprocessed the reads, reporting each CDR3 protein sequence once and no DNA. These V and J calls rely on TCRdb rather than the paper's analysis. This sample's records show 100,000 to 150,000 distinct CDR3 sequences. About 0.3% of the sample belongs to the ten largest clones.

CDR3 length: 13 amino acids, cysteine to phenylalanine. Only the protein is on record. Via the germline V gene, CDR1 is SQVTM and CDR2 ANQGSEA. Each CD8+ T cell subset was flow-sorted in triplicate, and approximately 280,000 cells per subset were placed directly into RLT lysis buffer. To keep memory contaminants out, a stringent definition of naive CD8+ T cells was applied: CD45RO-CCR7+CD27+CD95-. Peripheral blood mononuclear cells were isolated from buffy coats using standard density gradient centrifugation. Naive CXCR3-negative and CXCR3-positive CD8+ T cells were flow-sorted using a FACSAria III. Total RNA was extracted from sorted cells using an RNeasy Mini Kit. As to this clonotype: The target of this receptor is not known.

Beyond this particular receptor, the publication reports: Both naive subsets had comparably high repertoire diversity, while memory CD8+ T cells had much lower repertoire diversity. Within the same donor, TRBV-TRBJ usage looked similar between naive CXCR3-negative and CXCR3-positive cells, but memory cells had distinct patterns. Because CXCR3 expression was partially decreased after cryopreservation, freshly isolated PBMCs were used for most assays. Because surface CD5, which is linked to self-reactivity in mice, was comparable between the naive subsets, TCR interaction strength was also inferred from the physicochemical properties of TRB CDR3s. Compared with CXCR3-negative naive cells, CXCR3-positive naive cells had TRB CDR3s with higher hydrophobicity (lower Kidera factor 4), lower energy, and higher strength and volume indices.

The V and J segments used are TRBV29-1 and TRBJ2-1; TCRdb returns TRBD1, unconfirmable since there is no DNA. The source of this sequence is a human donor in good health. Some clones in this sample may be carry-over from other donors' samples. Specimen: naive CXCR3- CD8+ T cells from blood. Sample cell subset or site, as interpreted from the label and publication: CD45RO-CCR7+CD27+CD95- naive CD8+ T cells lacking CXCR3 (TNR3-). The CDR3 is CSVLPWARREQFF.